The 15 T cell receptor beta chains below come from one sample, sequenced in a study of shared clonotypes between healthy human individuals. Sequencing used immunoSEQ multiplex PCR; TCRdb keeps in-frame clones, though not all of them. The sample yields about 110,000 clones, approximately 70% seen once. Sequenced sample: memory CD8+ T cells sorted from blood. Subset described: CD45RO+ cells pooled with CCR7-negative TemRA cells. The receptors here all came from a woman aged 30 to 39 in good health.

CDR3 in DNA: TGTGCCAGCTCACCACCTAATCGGGAGGGAGAGACCCAGTACTTC. Residues: CASSPPNREGETQYF. V usage is TRBV18 and J usage is TRBJ2-5; 8 bases map to TRBD2. The CDR3 sequence is 15 residues long. The germline V gene encodes CDR1 KGHSH and CDR2 LQKENI. Losses at the gene ends were 0 bases for V and 4 bases for J; bases not matched to a gene: 4.

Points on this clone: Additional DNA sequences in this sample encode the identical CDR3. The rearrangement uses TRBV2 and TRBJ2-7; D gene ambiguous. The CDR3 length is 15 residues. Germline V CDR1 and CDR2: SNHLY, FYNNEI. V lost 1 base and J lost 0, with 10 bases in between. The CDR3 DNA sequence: TGTGCCAGCAGTGAAGGGCAGCCAGTCTCCTACGAGCAGTACTTC. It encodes CASSEGQPVSYEQYF.

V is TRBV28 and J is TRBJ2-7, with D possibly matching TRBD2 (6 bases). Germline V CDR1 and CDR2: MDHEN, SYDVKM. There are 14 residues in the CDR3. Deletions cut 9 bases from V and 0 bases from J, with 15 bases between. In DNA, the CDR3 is TGTGCCAGTACCGACGGGGGTTCCTCCTACGAGCAGTACTTC. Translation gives CASTDGGSSYEQYF.

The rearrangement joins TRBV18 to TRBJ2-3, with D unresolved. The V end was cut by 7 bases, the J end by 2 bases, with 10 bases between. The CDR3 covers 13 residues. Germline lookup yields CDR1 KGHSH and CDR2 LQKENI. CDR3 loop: CASYTRPTDTQYF. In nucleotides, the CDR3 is TGTGCCAGCTACACCCGCCCCACAGATACGCAGTATTTT.

The DNA for the CDR3 is TGTGCCAGCAGTCCCTCCGGACTAGCTCTAAGCTCCTACGAGCAGTACTTC. Translated: CASSPSGLALSSYEQYF. V gene TRBV28 combines with J gene TRBJ2-7; 8 bases are shared with TRBD2. The CDR3 has 17 amino acids. Germline-derived CDR1 and CDR2 are MDHEN and SYDVKM. The V and J ends lost 5 bases and 0 bases, in that order; junction bases with no gene match: 12.

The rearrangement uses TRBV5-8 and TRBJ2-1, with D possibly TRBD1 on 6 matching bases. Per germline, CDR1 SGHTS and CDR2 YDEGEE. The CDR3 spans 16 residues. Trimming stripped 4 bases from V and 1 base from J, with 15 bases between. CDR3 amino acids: CASSDKGHSSYNEQFF. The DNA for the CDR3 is TGTGCCAGCAGCGATAAGGGACATTCTTCCTACAATGAGCAGTTCTTC.

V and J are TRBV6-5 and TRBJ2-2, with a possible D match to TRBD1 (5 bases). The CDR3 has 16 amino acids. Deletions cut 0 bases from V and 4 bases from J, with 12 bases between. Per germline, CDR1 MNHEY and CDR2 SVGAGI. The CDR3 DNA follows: TGTGCCAGCAGTTACTCGACCGGACACCTCACCGGGGAGCTGTTTTTT. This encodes CASSYSTGHLTGELFF.

CDR3 nucleotide sequence: TGTGCCAGCAGCCAAGATCCGGAGGAGACCCAGTACTTC. It translates to CASSQDPEETQYF. The chain has TRBV4-2 and TRBJ2-5; D remains unclear. CDR3 length: 13 amino acids. V was cut by 0 bases and J by 5 bases, with 7 bases left in between. Germline lookup yields CDR1 LGHNA and CDR2 YNFKEQ.

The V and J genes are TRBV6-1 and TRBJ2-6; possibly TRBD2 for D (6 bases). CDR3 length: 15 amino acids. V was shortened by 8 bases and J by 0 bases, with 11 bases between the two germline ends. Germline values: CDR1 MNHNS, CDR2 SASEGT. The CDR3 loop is CASRDGGSGANVLTF. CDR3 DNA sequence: TGTGCCAGCCGGGACGGGGGCTCTGGGGCCAACGTCCTGACTTTC.

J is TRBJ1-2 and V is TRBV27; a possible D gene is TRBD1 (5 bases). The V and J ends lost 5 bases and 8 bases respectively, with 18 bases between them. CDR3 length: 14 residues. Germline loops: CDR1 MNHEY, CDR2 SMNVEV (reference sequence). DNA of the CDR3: TGTGCCAGCAGTCCGACCACCGGGACCTCAGGCTACACCTTC. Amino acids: CASSPTTGTSGYTF.

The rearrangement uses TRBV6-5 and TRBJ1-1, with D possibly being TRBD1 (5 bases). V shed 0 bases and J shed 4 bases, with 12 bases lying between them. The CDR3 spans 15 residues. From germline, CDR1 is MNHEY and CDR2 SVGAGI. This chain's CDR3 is CASSYSRAGSTEAFF. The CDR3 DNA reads TGTGCCAGCAGTTACTCGAGGGCAGGGAGCACTGAAGCTTTCTTT.

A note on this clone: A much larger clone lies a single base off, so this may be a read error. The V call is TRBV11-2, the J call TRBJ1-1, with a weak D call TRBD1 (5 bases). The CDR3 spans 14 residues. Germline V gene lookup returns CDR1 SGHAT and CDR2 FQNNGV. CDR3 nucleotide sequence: TGTGCCAGCAGCCCGGGACTCAGGAACACTAAAGCTTTCTTT. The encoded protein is CASSPGLRNTKAFF.

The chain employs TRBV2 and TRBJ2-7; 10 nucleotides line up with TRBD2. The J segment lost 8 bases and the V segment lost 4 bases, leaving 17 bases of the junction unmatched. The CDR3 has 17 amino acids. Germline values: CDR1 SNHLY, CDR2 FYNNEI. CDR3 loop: CASSGGLKASGRGKQYF. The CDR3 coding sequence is TGTGCCAGCAGTGGGGGACTCAAGGCTAGCGGGAGAGGGAAGCAGTACTTC.

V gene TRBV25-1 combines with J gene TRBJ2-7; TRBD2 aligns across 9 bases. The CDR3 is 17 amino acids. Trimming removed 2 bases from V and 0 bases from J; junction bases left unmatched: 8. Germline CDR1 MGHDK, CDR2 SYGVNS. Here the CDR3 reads CASSEASGVFTSYEQYF. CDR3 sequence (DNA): TGTGCCAGCAGTGAAGCTAGCGGGGTATTTACCTCCTACGAGCAGTACTTC.

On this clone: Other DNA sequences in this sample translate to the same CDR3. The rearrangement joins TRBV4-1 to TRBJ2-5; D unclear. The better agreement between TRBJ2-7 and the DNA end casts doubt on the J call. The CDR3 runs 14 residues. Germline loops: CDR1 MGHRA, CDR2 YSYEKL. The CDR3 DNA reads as TGCGCCAGCAGCCAAGATCCAGGTAGCTACGAGCAGTACTTC. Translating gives CASSQDPGSYEQYF.